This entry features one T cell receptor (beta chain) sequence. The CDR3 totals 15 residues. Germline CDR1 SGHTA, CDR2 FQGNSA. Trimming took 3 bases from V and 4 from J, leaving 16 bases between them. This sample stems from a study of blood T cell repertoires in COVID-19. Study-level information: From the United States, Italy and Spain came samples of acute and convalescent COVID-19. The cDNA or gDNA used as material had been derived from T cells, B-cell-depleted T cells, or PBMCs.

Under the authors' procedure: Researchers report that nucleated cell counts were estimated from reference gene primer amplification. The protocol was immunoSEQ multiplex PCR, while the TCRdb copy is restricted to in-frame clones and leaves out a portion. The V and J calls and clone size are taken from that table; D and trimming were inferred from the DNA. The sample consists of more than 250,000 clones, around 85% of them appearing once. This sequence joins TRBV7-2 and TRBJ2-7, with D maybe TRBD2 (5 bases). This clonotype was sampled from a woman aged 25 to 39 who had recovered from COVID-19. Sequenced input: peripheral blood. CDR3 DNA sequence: TGTGCCAGCAGCTTTGATAGGCGGGCGCGGTACGAGCAGTACTTC. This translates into CASSFDRRARYEQYF.